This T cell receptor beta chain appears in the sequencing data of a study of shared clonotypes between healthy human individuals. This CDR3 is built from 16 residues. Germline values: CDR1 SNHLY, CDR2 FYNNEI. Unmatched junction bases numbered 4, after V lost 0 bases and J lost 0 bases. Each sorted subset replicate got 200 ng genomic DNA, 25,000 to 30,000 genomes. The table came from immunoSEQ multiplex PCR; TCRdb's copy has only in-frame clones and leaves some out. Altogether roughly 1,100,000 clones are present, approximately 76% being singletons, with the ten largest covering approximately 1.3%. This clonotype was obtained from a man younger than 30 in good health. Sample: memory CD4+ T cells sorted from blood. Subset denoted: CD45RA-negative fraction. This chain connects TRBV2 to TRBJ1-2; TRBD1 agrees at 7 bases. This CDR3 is CASSEAQGTANYGYTF. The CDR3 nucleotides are TGTGCCAGCAGTGAAGCACAGGGGACAGCTAACTATGGCTACACCTTC.